These 11 T cell receptor beta chains share one sample of origin, sequenced in a study of blood T cell repertoires in COVID-19. Profiled with immunoSEQ multiplex PCR; TCRdb holds only in-frame clones, not every one. This table has roughly 180,000 clones, 70% to 90% appearing once. The sample was peripheral blood. Source of these receptors: a man between 18 and 29 years old with acute or convalescent COVID-19.

V usage is TRBV28 and J usage is TRBJ1-6; 8 bases match TRBD1. The trim removed 3 bases at V and 2 bases at J, leaving 6 bases unmatched. Germline CDR1 MDHEN, CDR2 SYDVKM. The CDR3 runs to 17 residues. This chain's CDR3 is CASSFPGGLTYNSPLHF. For the CDR3, the DNA is TGTGCCAGCAGTTTTCCAGGGGGCCTGACCTATAATTCACCCCTCCACTTT.

The rearrangement joins TRBV30 to TRBJ2-3, with 10 bases matching TRBD1. V dropped 4 bases and J dropped 4; count of bases not matched to a gene: 5. The V gene's germline CDR1 is GTSNPN and CDR2 SVGIG (reference sequence). This CDR3 has 14 amino acids. The CDR3, as DNA: TGTGCCTGGACTGTAGGACAGGGGGCAGATACGCAGTATTTT. This encodes CAWTVGQGADTQYF.

V usage is TRBV18 and J usage is TRBJ2-5; 7 nucleotides match TRBD1. The junction had 3 bases not matched to a gene; V was cut back by 5 bases and J by 3 bases. From germline, CDR1 is KGHSH and CDR2 LQKENI. The CDR3 runs 13 residues. CDR3 in DNA: TGTGCCAGCTCATCGGGACAGAAAGAGACCCAGTACTTC. Amino acids: CASSSGQKETQYF.

This clone was detected once. This chain links TRBV29-1 with TRBJ1-5, with D perhaps TRBD1 (6 bases). Deletions cut 6 bases from V and 8 bases from J, with 14 bases between. Germline CDR1 SQVTM, CDR2 ANQGSEA. The CDR3 length is 12 residues. In nucleotides, the CDR3 is TGCAGCGTGACACAGGGAGTGGAGCCCCAGCATTTT. Its protein is CSVTQGVEPQHF.

V is TRBV5-5 and J is TRBJ2-5, with TRBD1 matching 7 bases. J was trimmed by 1 base and V by 4 bases; bases with no gene match: 10. This CDR3 has 16 residues. Germline CDR1 is SGHKS and CDR2 is YYEKEE (reference sequence). The CDR3 DNA is TGTGCCAGCAGCCGGAGGTACAGGGACAGCCAAGAGACCCAGTACTTC. This sequence encodes CASSRRYRDSQETQYF.

The V and J genes are TRBV4-1 and TRBJ1-1; no clear D. V lost 0 bases, J lost 0 bases, and 5 bases lay in between. Germline lookup yields CDR1 MGHRA and CDR2 YSYEKL. The CDR3 is made up of 14 amino acids. CDR3 nucleotides: TGCGCCAGCAGCCAAGATACAGTGAACACTGAAGCTTTCTTT. Translation gives CASSQDTVNTEAFF.

The rearrangement joins TRBV6-5 to TRBJ1-4; D is unclear. This CDR3 has 13 residues. The germline gives CDR1 MNHEY, CDR2 SVGAGI. V was pared by 6 bases and J by 0 bases, with 5 bases between. The CDR3 bases are TGTGCCAGCAGACTGGCAACTAATGAAAAACTGTTTTTT. Amino acids: CASRLATNEKLFF.

The chain links TRBV2 to TRBJ2-1; TRBD2 agrees at 13 bases. Germline V gene lookup returns CDR1 SNHLY and CDR2 FYNNEI. This CDR3 comprises 16 residues. V gave up 6 bases and J gave up 8 bases; unmatched junction bases: 10. Here the CDR3 DNA reads TGTGCCAGCAGCCTACTAGCGGGGGGGCCAAAGGATGAGCAGTTCTTC. Amino acids: CASSLLAGGPKDEQFF. The full variable domain, in which reference TRBV2 and TRBJ2-1 provide the parts outside the CDR3, is EPEVTQTPSHQVTQMGQEVILRCVPISNHLYFYWYRQILGQKVEFLVSFYNNEISEKSEIFDDQFSVERPDGSNFTLKIRSTKLEDSAMYFCASSLLAGGPKDEQFFGPGTRLTVL.

The chain uses TRBV24-1 and TRBJ1-2; 8 bases are shared with TRBD1. This CDR3 region has 16 residues. With 4 bases clipped from V and 0 bases from J, the junction kept 6 bases outside the gene matches. Germline V CDR1 and CDR2: KGHDR, SFDVKD. The CDR3 DNA is TGTGCCACCAGTGAAGCCGGGACAGGCGCTAACTATGGCTACACCTTC. Protein product: CATSEAGTGANYGYTF.

The V gene is TRBV18, the J gene TRBJ2-1; TRBD1 is a possible D gene (6 bases). V lost 3 bases and J lost 4, with 16 bases in between. The germline V gene encodes CDR1 KGHSH and CDR2 LQKENI. CDR3 length equals 16 residues. CDR3 nucleotides: TGTGCCAGCTCACCGATTACAGGGAGTTTTTACAATGAGCAGTTCTTC. This gives the protein CASSPITGSFYNEQFF.

V and J are TRBV29-1 and TRBJ2-1; 7 nucleotides align to TRBD1. J gave up 0 bases and V 7 bases, and 3 bases lay outside the gene matches. Germline-derived CDR1 and CDR2 are SQVTM and ANQGSEA. There are 13 residues in the CDR3. The CDR3 nucleotides are TGCAGCGGAAACAGGGGCTCCTACAATGAGCAGTTCTTC. Translated, it gives CSGNRGSYNEQFF.